The rows below give T cell receptor beta chains drawn from one sample of a study of shared clonotypes between healthy human individuals. Measured with immunoSEQ multiplex PCR; TCRdb has only the in-frame clones, and not every one. The sample has millions of clones; roughly 96% are singletons. The sequenced sample was naive CD4+ T cells sorted from blood. Receptors originate from a young man in good health. Both conserved end residues are part of each CDR3. The D gene is left open where the match is weak. Not all rows give a size; the values are once, few, many and, for expanded clones, a class.

TRBJ1-2 | TRBV6-5 | . | . | CASSRAGSGYGYTF | TGTGCCAGCAGTCGCGCGGGATCTGGCTATGGCTACACCTTC
TRBJ1-1 | TRBV20-1 | . | . | CSAFTETEAFF | TGCAGTGCATTTACAGAGACTGAAGCTTTCTTT
TRBJ2-7 | TRBV5-4 | . | . | CASSASTNYEQYF | TGTGCCAGCAGCGCCTCAACCAACTACGAGCAGTACTTC
TRBJ2-1 | TRBV20-1 | . | . | CSASPSGEQFF | TGCAGTGCTAGTCCCTCGGGGGAGCAGTTCTTC
TRBJ2-7 | TRBV19 | . | TRBD2 | CASSRGGLSFSYEQYF | TGTGCCAGTAGTAGGGGAGGGCTAAGTTTCTCCTACGAGCAGTACTTC
TRBJ2-3 | TRBV7-9 | . | . | CASEPGTSSTDTQYF | TGTGCCAGCGAACCGGGAACTAGCTCCACAGATACGCAGTATTTT
TRBJ1-5 | TRBV6-5 | . | . | CASRGSSNQPQHF | TGTGCCAGCCGAGGGAGCAGCAATCAGCCCCAGCATTTT
TRBJ1-2 | TRBV6-5 | . | TRBD1 | CASSWDSKSGFGYTF | TGTGCCAGCAGCTGGGACAGCAAAAGCGGATTTGGCTACACCTTC
TRBJ1-2 | TRBV28 | . | TRBD1 | CASSPGQGRRGYTF | TGTGCCAGCAGTCCTGGACAGGGCCGCAGAGGCTACACCTTC
TRBJ2-3 | TRBV5-4 | . | . | CASSLTRGILTDTQYF | TGTGCCAGCAGCTTGACCAGGGGAATTCTCACAGATACGCAGTATTTT
TRBJ2-4 | TRBV6-5 | . | TRBD1 | CASSRQGQDIQYF | TGTGCCAGCAGTCGACAGGGGCAAGACATTCAGTACTTC
TRBJ2-7 | TRBV19 | . | . | CATASDGPPYEQYF | TGTGCCACCGCTAGCGATGGCCCTCCCTACGAGCAGTACTTC
TRBJ1-2 | TRBV5-1 | . | . | CASSPEANYGYTF | TGCGCCAGCAGCCCGGAGGCTAACTATGGCTACACCTTC
TRBJ1-2 | TRBV11-2 | once | . | CASSLDSAGGYGYTF | TGTGCCAGCAGCTTAGATTCGGCGGGCGGCTATGGCTACACCTTC
TRBJ2-1 | TRBV2 | . | . | CASSSTPSGNEQFF | TGTGCCAGCTCCTCAACCCCATCAGGCAATGAGCAGTTCTTC
TRBJ1-1 | TRBV30 | . | TRBD1 | CASGTGGWGTEAFF | TGTGCCAGCGGGACAGGGGGGTGGGGCACTGAAGCTTTCTTT
TRBJ1-1 | TRBV2 | . | . | CASSELHKLNTEAFF | TGTGCCAGCAGTGAACTGCATAAACTGAACACTGAAGCTTTCTTT
TRBJ2-3 | TRBV4-3 | . | . | CASSRYITGTDTQYF | TGCGCCAGCAGCCGATACATTACCGGCACAGATACGCAGTATTTT
TRBJ2-5 | TRBV2 | . | TRBD2 | CASSEASGRGETQYF | TGTGCCAGCAGTGAAGCTAGCGGGAGGGGAGAGACCCAGTACTTC
TRBJ1-1 | TRBV29-1 | . | TRBD1 | CSLREGAGRLGTEAFF | TGCAGCCTCCGGGAGGGGGCAGGGAGATTGGGGACTGAAGCTTTCTTT
TRBJ2-2 | TRBV7-9 | . | TRBD2 | CASSGLAGANTGELFF | TGTGCCAGCAGCGGACTAGCGGGCGCGAACACCGGGGAGCTGTTTTTT
TRBJ1-1 | TRBV11-1 | . | TRBD1 | CASSLARGGVLYF | TGTGCCAGCAGCTTAGCTAGAGGGGGCGTTCTTTACTTT
TRBJ2-2 | TRBV6-4 | . | . | CASRDFSNTGELFF | TGTGCCAGCAGGGACTTTTCAAACACCGGGGAGCTGTTTTTT
TRBJ2-3 | TRBV29-1 | . | TRBD2 | CSVVRAGGDTQYF | TGCAGCGTTGTGAGGGCGGGAGGGGATACGCAGTATTTT
TRBJ2-3 | TRBV5-4 | . | TRBD2 | CASSLGLAGSDTQYF | TGTGCCAGCAGCTTGGGGCTAGCGGGGTCAGATACGCAGTATTTT
TRBJ2-7 | TRBV30 | . | TRBD2 | CAWSPGLSYEQYF | TGTGCCTGGAGCCCGGGACTATCCTACGAGCAGTACTTC
TRBJ2-5 | TRBV2 | . | . | CASGFGLSETQYF | TGTGCCAGCGGGTTTGGACTTTCCGAGACCCAGTACTTC
TRBJ2-2 | TRBV9 | . | TRBD1 | CASRGQGSPGELFF | TGTGCCAGCAGGGGACAGGGCAGCCCCGGGGAGCTGTTTTTT
TRBJ2-3 | TRBV21-1 | . | . | CASSKDEGRLGGHDTQYF | TGTGCCAGCAGCAAAGACGAGGGCCGACTAGGTGGGCACGATACGCAGTATTTT
TRBJ2-5 | TRBV5-4 | . | . | CASSSRLGQETQYF | TGTGCCAGCAGCTCCAGACTAGGCCAAGAGACCCAGTACTTC
TRBJ2-5 | TRBV18 | . | TRBD2 | CASSQLSGGTQETQYF | TGTGCCAGCTCACAACTCAGCGGGGGGACTCAAGAGACCCAGTACTTC
TRBJ2-7 | TRBV18 | once | . | CASSASGPLDEQYF | TGTGCCAGCTCAGCATCGGGACCCCTCGACGAGCAGTACTTC
TRBJ1-1 | TRBV7-2 | . | . | CASSRQVTEAFF | TGTGCCAGCAGCCGACAGGTTACTGAAGCTTTCTTT
TRBJ1-4 | TRBV6-1 | . | . | CASRLGPNEKLFF | TGTGCCAGCCGTCTAGGGCCTAATGAAAAACTGTTTTTT
TRBJ2-5 | TRBV9 | . | TRBD1 | CASSPQGQGSETQYF | TGTGCCAGCAGCCCACAGGGACAGGGGTCAGAGACCCAGTACTTC
TRBJ1-4 | TRBV28 | . | . | CASSPLWGAPREKLFF | TGTGCCAGCAGCCCGCTGTGGGGGGCACCGCGAGAAAAACTGTTTTTT
TRBJ2-7 | TRBV13 | . | . | CASSLLEWDYEQYF | TGTGCCAGCAGCTTATTGGAGTGGGACTACGAGCAGTACTTC
TRBJ1-2 | TRBV7-9 | . | . | CASSPGPFLGNYGYTF | TGTGCCAGCAGCCCAGGCCCTTTTTTGGGGAACTATGGCTACACCTTC
TRBJ2-7 | TRBV5-6 | few | . | CASSLGTQGYEQYF | TGTGCCAGCAGCTTGGGTACACAGGGTTACGAGCAGTACTTC
TRBJ2-3 | TRBV5-1 | . | . | CASSVGGVADTQYF | TGCGCCAGCAGCGTCGGTGGGGTCGCAGATACGCAGTATTTT